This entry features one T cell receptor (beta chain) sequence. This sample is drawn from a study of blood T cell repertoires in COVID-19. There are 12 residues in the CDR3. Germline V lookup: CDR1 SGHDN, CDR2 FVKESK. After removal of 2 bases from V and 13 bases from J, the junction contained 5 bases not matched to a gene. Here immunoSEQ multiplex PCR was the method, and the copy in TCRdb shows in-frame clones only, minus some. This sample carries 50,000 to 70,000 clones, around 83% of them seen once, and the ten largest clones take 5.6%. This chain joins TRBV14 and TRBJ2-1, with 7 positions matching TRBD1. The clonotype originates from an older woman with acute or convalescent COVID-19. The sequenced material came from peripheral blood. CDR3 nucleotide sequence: TGTGCCAGCAGCCAACCGGGACAGATTCAGTTCTTC. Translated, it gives CASSQPGQIQFF.